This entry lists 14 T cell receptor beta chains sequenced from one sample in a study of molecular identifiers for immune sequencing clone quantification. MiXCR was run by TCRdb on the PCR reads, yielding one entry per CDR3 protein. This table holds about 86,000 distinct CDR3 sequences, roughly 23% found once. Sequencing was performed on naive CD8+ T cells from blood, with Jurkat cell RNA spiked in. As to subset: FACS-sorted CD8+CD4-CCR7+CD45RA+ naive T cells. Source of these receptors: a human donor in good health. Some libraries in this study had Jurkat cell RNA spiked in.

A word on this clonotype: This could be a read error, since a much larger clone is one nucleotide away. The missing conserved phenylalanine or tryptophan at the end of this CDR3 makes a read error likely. CDR3 in amino acids: CASSLVFRGSEAFL. CDR3 sequence (DNA): TGTGCCAGCAGCTTAGTTTTCCGGGGGTCTGAAGCTTTCCTT. This chain links TRBV7-2 with TRBJ1-1; tentatively, D is TRBD1 (5 bases). The CDR3 loop spans 14 amino acids. Germline V gives CDR1 SGHTA, CDR2 FQGNSA. Trimming removed 1 base at V and 6 bases at J, with 12 bases between.

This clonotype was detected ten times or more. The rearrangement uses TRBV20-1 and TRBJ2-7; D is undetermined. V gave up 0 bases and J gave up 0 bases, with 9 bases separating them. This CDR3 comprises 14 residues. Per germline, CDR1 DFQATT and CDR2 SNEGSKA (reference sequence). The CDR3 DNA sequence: TGCAGTGCTAGAGATGGTGAGAGCTCCTACGAGCAGTACTTC. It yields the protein CSARDGESSYEQYF.

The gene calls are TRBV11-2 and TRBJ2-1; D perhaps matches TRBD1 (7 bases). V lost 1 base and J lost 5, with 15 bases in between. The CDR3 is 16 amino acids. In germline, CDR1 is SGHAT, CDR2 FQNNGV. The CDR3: CASSLGAGGLNNEQFF. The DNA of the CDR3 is TGTGCCAGCAGCTTAGGCGCAGGGGGGTTAAACAATGAGCAGTTCTTC.

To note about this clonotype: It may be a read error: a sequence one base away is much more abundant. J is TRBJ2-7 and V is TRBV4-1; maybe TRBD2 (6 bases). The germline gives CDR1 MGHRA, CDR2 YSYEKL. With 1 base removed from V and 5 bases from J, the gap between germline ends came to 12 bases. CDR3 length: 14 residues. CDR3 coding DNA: TGCGCCAGCAGCCAAGGACTAGGGGCGAACGAGCAGTACTTC. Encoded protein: CASSQGLGANEQYF.

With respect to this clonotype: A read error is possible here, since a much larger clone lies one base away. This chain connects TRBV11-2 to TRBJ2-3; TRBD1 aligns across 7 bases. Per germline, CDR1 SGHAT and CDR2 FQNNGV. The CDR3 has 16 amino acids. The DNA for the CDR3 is TGTGCCCGCAGTCTACTCACAGGGGAAATGACAGATACGCAGTATTTT. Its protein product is CARSLLTGEMTDTQYF. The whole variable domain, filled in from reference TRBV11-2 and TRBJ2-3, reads EAGVAQSPRYKIIEKRQSVAFWCNPISGHATLYWYQQILGQGPKLLIQFQNNGVVDDSQLPKDRFSAERLKGVDSTLKIQPAKLEDSAVYLCARSLLTGEMTDTQYFGPGTRLTVL.

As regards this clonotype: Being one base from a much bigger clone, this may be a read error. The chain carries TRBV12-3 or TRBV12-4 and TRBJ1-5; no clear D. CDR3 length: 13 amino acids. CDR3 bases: TGTGCCAGCAGTTCCGGATCCAATCAGCCCCAGCGTTTT. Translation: CASSSGSNQPQRF.

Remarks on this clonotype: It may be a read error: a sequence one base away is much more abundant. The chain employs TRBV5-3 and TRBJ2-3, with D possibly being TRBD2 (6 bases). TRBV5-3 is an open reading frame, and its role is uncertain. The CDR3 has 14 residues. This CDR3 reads CASSLVRGGDTQYF. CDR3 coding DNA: TGTGCCAGCAGCTTGGTAAGGGGAGGAGATACGCAGTATTTT.

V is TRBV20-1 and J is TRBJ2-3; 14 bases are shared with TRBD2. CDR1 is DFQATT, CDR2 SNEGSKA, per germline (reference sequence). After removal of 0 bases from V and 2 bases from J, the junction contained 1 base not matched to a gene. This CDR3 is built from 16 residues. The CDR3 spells CSAREGLAGVTDTQYF. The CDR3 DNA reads TGCAGTGCTAGAGAGGGACTAGCGGGAGTCACAGATACGCAGTATTTT.

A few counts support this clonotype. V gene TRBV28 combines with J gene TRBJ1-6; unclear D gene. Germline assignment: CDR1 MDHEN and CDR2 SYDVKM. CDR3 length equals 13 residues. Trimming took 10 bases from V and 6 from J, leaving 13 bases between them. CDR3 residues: CATRFGSNSPLHF. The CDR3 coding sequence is TGTGCCACCCGTTTCGGGAGTAATTCACCCCTCCACTTT.

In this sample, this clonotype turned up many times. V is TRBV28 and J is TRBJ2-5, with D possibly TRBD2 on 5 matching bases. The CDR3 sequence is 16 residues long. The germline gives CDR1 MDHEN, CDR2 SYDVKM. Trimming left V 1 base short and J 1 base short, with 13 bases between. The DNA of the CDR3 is TGTGCCAGCAGTTTATCGCCGTTGGAGGTCCAAGAGACCCAGTACTTC. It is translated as CASSLSPLEVQETQYF.

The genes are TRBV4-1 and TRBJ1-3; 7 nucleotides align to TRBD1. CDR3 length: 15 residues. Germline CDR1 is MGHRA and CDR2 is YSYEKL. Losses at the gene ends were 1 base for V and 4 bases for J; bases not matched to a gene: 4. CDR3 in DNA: TGCGCCAGCAGCCAAGCCGACAGGGCGGGAAACACCATATATTTT. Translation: CASSQADRAGNTIYF.

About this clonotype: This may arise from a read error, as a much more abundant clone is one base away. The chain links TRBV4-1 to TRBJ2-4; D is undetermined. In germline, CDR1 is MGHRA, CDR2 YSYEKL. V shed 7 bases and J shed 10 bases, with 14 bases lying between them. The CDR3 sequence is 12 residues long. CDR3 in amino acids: CASKGGGTIQYF. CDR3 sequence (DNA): TGCGCCAGCAAAGGTGGCGGAACAATTCAGTACTTC.

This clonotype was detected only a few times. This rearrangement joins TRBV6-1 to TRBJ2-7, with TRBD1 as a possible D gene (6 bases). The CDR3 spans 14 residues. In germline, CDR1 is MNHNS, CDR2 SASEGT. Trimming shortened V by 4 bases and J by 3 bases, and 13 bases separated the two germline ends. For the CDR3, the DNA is TGTGCCAGCAGTGCGCTACAGGGTAGCTACGAGCAGTACTTC. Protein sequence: CASSALQGSYEQYF.

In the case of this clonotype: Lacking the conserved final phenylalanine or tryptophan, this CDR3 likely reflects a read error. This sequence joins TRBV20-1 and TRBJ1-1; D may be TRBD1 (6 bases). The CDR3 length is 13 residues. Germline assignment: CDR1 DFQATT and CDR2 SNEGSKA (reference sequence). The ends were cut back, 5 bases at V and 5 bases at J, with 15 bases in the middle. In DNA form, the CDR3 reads TGCAGTGCTCCGACAGGCTCTAGAACTGAAGCTTTCTAT. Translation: CSAPTGSRTEAFY.